Below are 13 T cell receptor beta chains sequenced from a single sample in a study of human T cells and chemical hapten exposure. Time point indicated: patch test 2, 6 weeks after DPC sensitization. Treatment indicated: therapeutic diphenylcyclopropenone sensitization with weekly scalp DPC. TCRdb re-derived calls from the RACE reads in MiXCR, one entry per CDR3 protein. Here the sample spans 95,000 or so distinct CDR3 sequences, 9.5% to 12% being singletons. This specimen consisted of whole blood, obtained in connection with sensitization to the hapten diphenylcyclopropenone (DPC). The receptors come from a middle-aged woman with alopecia areata. Some clones in this sample may be carry-over from other donors' samples.

This clonotype was picked up a small number of times. The chain is built from TRBV12-3 or TRBV12-4 and TRBJ2-2; 9 nucleotides agree with TRBD2. The junction had 9 bases not matched to a gene; V was cut back by 7 bases and J by 9 bases. This CDR3 contains 14 residues. The CDR3 protein is CASIIAGARWELFF. The CDR3 DNA is TGTGCCAGCATTATAGCGGGGGCCCGGTGGGAGCTGTTTTTT.

This clonotype was detected ten times or more. The chain is built from TRBV19 and TRBJ1-5, with D possibly being TRBD1 (5 bases). CDR3 length: 15 residues. Trimming removed 3 bases from V and 7 bases from J, with 16 bases in between. Germline V gene lookup returns CDR1 LNHDA and CDR2 SQIVND (reference sequence). The CDR3 DNA sequence: TGTGCCAGTAGTATGAGAACAGGTGAGGGCCAGCCCCAGCATTTT. Translated: CASSMRTGEGQPQHF.

This clonotype was recorded a few times. The chain combines TRBV6-2 or TRBV6-3 with TRBJ2-7; 7 bases agree with TRBD2. V was pared by 5 bases and J by 9 bases, with 10 bases of the junction left unmatched. CDR3 size: 13 residues. The V gene's germline CDR1 is MNHEY and CDR2 SVGEGT. CDR3: CASSPSAAGLQYF. The DNA for the CDR3 is TGTGCCAGCAGTCCTAGTGCAGCGGGATTGCAGTACTTC.

At least ten counts were recorded for this clonotype. The chain employs TRBV7-8 and TRBJ1-6; D might be TRBD1 (5 bases). The CDR3 totals 16 residues. V was pared by 4 bases and J by 10 bases, with 20 bases between. Germline V CDR1 and CDR2: SGHVS, FQNEAQ. Written as DNA, the CDR3 is TGTGCCAGCAGCTCCCGGGACCCCACCCGGGGCTCACCCCTCCACTTT. Amino acid sequence: CASSSRDPTRGSPLHF.

In this sample, this clonotype turned up a few times. V gene TRBV20-1 combines with J gene TRBJ1-4; D may be TRBD1 (6 bases). CDR1 and CDR2 from the germline V gene are DFQATT and SNEGSKA (reference sequence). The V end lost 8 bases, the J end lost 4 bases, and 11 bases lay between the germline ends. This CDR3 has 12 residues. DNA of the CDR3: TGCAGTTGGAGGGGGGTTAATGAAAAACTGTTTTTT. Translating it yields CSWRGVNEKLFF.

This clonotype was counted many times. This chain connects TRBV18 to TRBJ1-2, with 10 nucleotides matching TRBD1. With 1 base clipped from V and 4 bases from J, the junction kept 3 bases outside the gene matches. Germline-derived CDR1 and CDR2 are KGHSH and LQKENI. The CDR3 length is 15 residues. The CDR3 DNA reads TGTGCCAGCTCACCACTGGACAGGGGGACCTATGGCTACACCTTC. Its translation: CASSPLDRGTYGYTF.

This clonotype was counted many times. The chain has TRBV3-1 and TRBJ2-3, with 8 nucleotides matching TRBD2. Germline CDR1 LGHDT, CDR2 YNNKEL (reference sequence). CDR3 length equals 17 residues. V lost 1 base to trimming and J lost 3 bases; unmatched junction nucleotides: 9. The CDR3 sequence: CASSQVGSGSATDTQYF. The CDR3 DNA follows: TGTGCCAGCAGCCAAGTTGGCAGCGGGAGTGCTACAGATACGCAGTATTTT.

The chain joins TRBV20-1 to TRBJ2-3; 14 nucleotides agree with TRBD2. This CDR3 is built from 16 residues. After removal of 3 bases from V and 6 bases from J, the junction contained 8 bases not matched to a gene. Per germline, CDR1 DFQATT and CDR2 SNEGSKA (reference sequence). The CDR3 region is CSARGRTSGGRDTQYF. For the CDR3, the DNA is TGCAGTGCTAGGGGCCGGACTAGCGGGGGGCGCGATACGCAGTATTTT.

This clonotype was counted only a few times. The rearrangement joins TRBV4-1 to TRBJ1-1, with 7 bases matching TRBD1. CDR1 MGHRA and CDR2 YSYEKL come from the germline V gene. There are 14 residues in the CDR3. Trimming at V came to 4 bases and at J to 7 bases, leaving 9 bases not matched to a gene. CDR3 region: CASSPEDRWVEAFF. DNA for the CDR3: TGCGCCAGCAGCCCGGAGGACAGGTGGGTTGAAGCTTTCTTT.

The chain recombines TRBV6-5 with TRBJ1-1; D is uncertain. The CDR3 sequence is 12 residues long. Germline lookup yields CDR1 MNHEY and CDR2 SVGAGI. V lost 9 bases and J 5 bases, leaving 13 bases between the germline ends. The CDR3 bases are TGTGCCAGATGTGCCCGGGATACTGAAGCTTTCTTT. As protein: CARCARDTEAFF.

The V gene is TRBV2, the J gene TRBJ2-2; 12 positions agree with TRBD2. Trimming cost V 6 bases and J 1 base; bases outside gene matches: 9. This CDR3 is 18 amino acids long. Germline CDR1 reads SNHLY; CDR2 reads FYNNEI. The CDR3, as DNA: TGTGCCAGCAGCCGACCCGGGACTAGCGGGCTGAACACCGGGGAGCTGTTTTTT. It translates to CASSRPGTSGLNTGELFF.

This clonotype has only a few counts. The chain couples TRBV20-1 to TRBJ2-7, with 11 bases that match TRBD2. Per germline, CDR1 DFQATT and CDR2 SNEGSKA (reference sequence). The length of the CDR3 is 14 residues. Germline trimming cut 2 bases from V and 6 bases from J; bases unmatched to any gene: 6. In nucleotides, the CDR3 is TGCAGTGCTAGACAGACTAGCGGGAATGCCGAGCAGTACTTC. Its protein product is CSARQTSGNAEQYF.

The table lists this clonotype with a few counts. This CDR3 reads CATTVTVYNEQFF. The CDR3 DNA is TGTGCCACGACGGTCACAGTCTACAATGAGCAGTTCTTC. V is TRBV6-1 and J is TRBJ2-1; D gene unclear. The CDR3 is 13 residues long. V lost 10 bases, J lost 3 bases, and 13 bases lay in between. The V gene's germline CDR1 is MNHNS and CDR2 SASEGT.